This is a list of T cell receptor beta chains from one sample in a study of blood T cell repertoires in COVID-19. Libraries were prepared by immunoSEQ multiplex PCR; TCRdb keeps only in-frame clonotypes and omits some of them. This table holds 150,000 to 200,000 clones, roughly 80% found once. Specimen: peripheral blood. Every receptor here comes from a woman aged 70-85 years with acute or convalescent COVID-19. Each CDR3 is given with its conserved first and last residue. D genes are given only for firm matches. Size tells how often a clone was seen (once, few, many) or the class of an expanded clone, and some rows leave it out.

v_call	clone_size	d_call	j_call	cdr3_aa	cdr3_nt
TRBV18	NA	NA	TRBJ2-7	CASSPPSYEQYF	TGTGCCAGCTCACCCCCTAGCTACGAGCAGTACTTC
TRBV19	NA	NA	TRBJ1-4	CASSMTGGEKLFF	TGTGCCAGTAGTATGACTGGAGGGGAAAAACTGTTTTTT
TRBV30	NA	NA	TRBJ1-2	CAWKAHQGHGYTF	TGTGCCTGGAAGGCCCACCAGGGCCATGGCTACACCTTC
TRBV24-1	NA	TRBD2	TRBJ2-1	CATSDLPSRGPPGQAGVYNEQFF	TGTGCCACCAGTGATTTGCCATCCCGAGGGCCTCCCGGTCAGGCGGGAGTGTACAATGAGCAGTTCTTC
TRBV5-1	NA	TRBD2	TRBJ2-3	CASSPVLGAGPRDTQYF	TGCGCCAGCAGCCCCGTCCTGGGAGCGGGGCCGAGGGATACGCAGTATTTT
TRBV28	NA	NA	TRBJ2-4	CASSFSGANIQYF	TGTGCCAGCAGTTTTAGTGGGGCGAACATTCAGTACTTC
TRBV19	NA	NA	TRBJ2-3	CASSAGTIDTQYF	TGTGCCAGTAGTGCCGGGACAATTGATACGCAGTATTTT
TRBV18	NA	TRBD2	TRBJ2-7	CASSPPGLAGAFDEQYF	TGTGCCAGCTCACCACCAGGACTAGCGGGAGCTTTCGACGAGCAGTACTTC
TRBV7-2	NA	NA	TRBJ1-3	CASSSVGGSGNTIYF	TGTGCCAGCAGCTCCGTGGGGGGCTCTGGAAACACCATATATTTT
TRBV24-1	NA	NA	TRBJ2-1	CATSDPGGYNEQFF	TGTGCCACCAGTGACCCCGGGGGTTACAATGAGCAGTTCTTC
TRBV6-5	once	NA	TRBJ2-2	CASSFRTTRKFGELFF	TGTGCCAGCAGTTTCAGGACTACTAGGAAGTTCGGGGAGCTGTTTTTT
TRBV5-1	NA	NA	TRBJ2-3	CASSLEPSQPTDTQYF	TGCGCCAGCAGCTTGGAGCCTAGCCAACCGACAGATACGCAGTATTTT
TRBV4-1	NA	NA	TRBJ1-2	CASSQGTWQGNYQNGYTF	TGCGCCAGCAGCCAAGGGACATGGCAGGGTAATTATCAGAATGGCTACACCTTC
TRBV5-1	few	TRBD2	TRBJ2-1	CASSLGWTSSNEQFF	TGCGCCAGCAGCTTGGGATGGACTAGTAGCAATGAGCAGTTCTTC
TRBV5-1	NA	NA	TRBJ1-4	CASSLLPGAYEKLFF	TGCGCCAGCAGCTTGCTTCCAGGGGCATATGAAAAACTGTTTTTT
TRBV3-1/TRBV3-2	NA	TRBD2	TRBJ2-6	CASSHVGGAGVNVLTF	TGTGCCAGCAGCCATGTCGGGGGGGCGGGAGTCAACGTCCTGACTTTC
TRBV9	NA	NA	TRBJ2-7	CASSPMPGDYEQYF	TGTGCCAGCAGCCCAATGCCGGGGGACTACGAGCAGTACTTC
TRBV28	NA	NA	TRBJ1-1	CASEAVTEAFF	TGTGCCAGCGAAGCTGTCACTGAAGCTTTCTTT
TRBV11-2	few	NA	TRBJ2-1	CASSFGQISSYNEQFF	TGTGCCAGCAGCTTTGGACAGATTAGCTCCTACAATGAGCAGTTCTTC
TRBV5-8	NA	NA	TRBJ1-2	CASSGLRGNIYGYTF	TGTGCCAGCAGCGGACTCAGGGGTAATATCTATGGCTACACCTTC
TRBV6-4	NA	TRBD1	TRBJ1-4	CASSDPPQGAHEKLFF	TGTGCCAGCAGTGACCCACCACAGGGGGCGCATGAAAAACTGTTTTTT
TRBV11-2	NA	NA	TRBJ2-5	CASSRNGIAEGAGETQYF	TGTGCCAGCAGCCGAAACGGGATAGCGGAGGGGGCAGGAGAGACCCAGTACTTC
TRBV9	NA	NA	TRBJ1-3	CASSVDTAGNTIYF	TGTGCCAGCAGCGTAGATACAGCTGGAAACACCATATATTTT
TRBV6-2/TRBV6-3	NA	TRBD1	TRBJ2-5	CASSYPGQGRGTQYF	TGTGCCAGCAGTTACCCCGGACAGGGGAGGGGGACCCAGTACTTC
TRBV18	NA	TRBD1	TRBJ1-1	CASSLQGARTEAFF	TGTGCCAGCTCACTTCAGGGGGCGCGGACTGAAGCTTTCTTT
TRBV28	NA	NA	TRBJ2-6	CASSSLRTGANVLTF	TGTGCCAGCAGTTCACTACGAACTGGGGCCAACGTCCTGACTTTC
TRBV2	NA	TRBD1	TRBJ1-2	CATPAKTGKRDGYTF	TGTGCCACCCCGGCCAAGACAGGGAAGAGGGATGGCTACACCTTC
TRBV6-1	NA	TRBD2	TRBJ2-7	CASSGAGGGSGSSYEQYF	TGTGCCAGCAGTGGAGCAGGGGGGGGTAGCGGGAGCTCCTACGAGCAGTACTTC
TRBV4-3	NA	NA	TRBJ1-5	CASSLQAQGQPQHF	TGCGCCAGCAGCCTTCAAGCTCAGGGTCAGCCCCAGCATTTT
TRBV18	NA	TRBD1	TRBJ2-6	CASSPDRAPISSGANVLTF	TGTGCCAGCTCCCCAGACAGGGCCCCTATCAGCTCTGGGGCCAACGTCCTGACTTTC
TRBV7-2	NA	NA	TRBJ1-4	CASSLSWQGYNEKLFF	TGTGCCAGCAGCTTAAGCTGGCAGGGCTATAATGAAAAACTGTTTTTT
TRBV27	NA	TRBD2	TRBJ2-1	CASRGGGLAGNPRNEQFF	TGTGCCAGCAGGGGGGGAGGTCTAGCGGGAAACCCTAGGAATGAGCAGTTCTTC
TRBV5-8	NA	NA	TRBJ1-1	CASTNKNTEAFF	TGTGCCAGCACCAACAAGAACACTGAAGCTTTCTTT
TRBV6-5	NA	TRBD1	TRBJ2-7	CASTTGGAAYEQYF	TGTGCCAGCACAACAGGGGGCGCGGCCTACGAGCAGTACTTC
TRBV12-3/TRBV12-4	NA	NA	TRBJ1-3	CASSELGNTIYF	TGTGCCAGCAGTGAGCTCGGAAACACCATATATTTT
TRBV19	NA	NA	TRBJ1-5	CASTPEAATNQPQHF	TGTGCCAGTACCCCCGAGGCAGCAACTAATCAGCCCCAGCATTTT
TRBV28	once	TRBD1	TRBJ2-7	CAIRDRTTYEQYF	TGTGCCATCCGGGACAGGACCACCTACGAGCAGTACTTC
TRBV11-3	few	NA	TRBJ2-1	CASSLGWRDDEQFF	TGTGCCAGCAGCTTAGGTTGGAGGGACGATGAGCAGTTCTTC
TRBV5-4	few	TRBD1	TRBJ1-3	CASSPGQGLAGNTIYF	TGTGCCAGCAGCCCGGGACAGGGACTCGCCGGAAACACCATATATTTT
TRBV7-9	NA	NA	TRBJ2-1	CASSLQDSYNEQFF	TGTGCCAGCAGCTTACAGGACAGCTACAATGAGCAGTTCTTC
TRBV3-1/TRBV3-2	NA	TRBD1	TRBJ1-2	CASSPGQGTTGYTF	TGTGCCAGCAGCCCCGGACAGGGAACGACTGGCTACACCTTC
TRBV27	NA	TRBD1	TRBJ1-6	CASKSGQGQSPLHF	TGTGCCAGCAAATCCGGACAGGGACAATCACCCCTCCACTTT
TRBV18	NA	NA	TRBJ2-7	CASSPTPTGEQYF	TGTGCCAGCTCACCTACCCCGACGGGGGAGCAGTACTTC
TRBV7-9	NA	TRBD2	TRBJ2-1	CASSLRTSGRSTWEQFF	TGTGCCAGCAGCTTAAGGACTAGCGGGAGGTCGACGTGGGAGCAGTTCTTC
TRBV4-3	NA	TRBD1	TRBJ1-2	CASSQDRGTNYGYTF	TGCGCCAGCAGCCAGGACAGGGGGACTAACTATGGCTACACCTTC
TRBV3-1/TRBV3-2	NA	NA	TRBJ1-2	CASSQGAGYGYTF	TGTGCCAGCAGCCAGGGGGCAGGCTATGGCTACACCTTC
TRBV18	NA	NA	TRBJ2-7	CASSEDRSRGYF	TGTGCCAGCTCAGAAGACAGGAGTCGAGGGTACTTC